A selection of T cell receptor beta chains follows, all from one sample in a study of Ad26.COV2.S vaccination and SARS-CoV-2 variants. Measured with immunoSEQ multiplex PCR; TCRdb has only the in-frame clones, and not every one. This table holds 300,000 to 350,000 clones, roughly 90% found once. The source material was peripheral blood, sampled in a trial of Ad26.COV2.S vaccine versus placebo. These receptors were taken from a person aged 18-60 years who received the Ad26.COV2.S COVID-19 vaccine or a placebo. The CDR3 runs from the conserved cysteine through the conserved F or W. A D gene is named only where the DNA matches it firmly. Part of the rows lack a size; the others show once, few, many or a class for expanded clones.

j_call	clone_size	v_call	d_call	cdr3_nt	cdr3_aa
TRBJ1-5	.	TRBV30	.	TGTGCCTGGAGTGTGAGTGAGGGGGAGCCCCAGCATTTT	CAWSVSEGEPQHF
TRBJ1-4	.	TRBV27	.	TGTGCCAGCAGTTTAATGACAGGTGGAGGAGAAAAACTGTTTTTT	CASSLMTGGGEKLFF
TRBJ2-1	few	TRBV6-2/TRBV6-3	TRBD2	TGTGCCAGCAGTTTTACTAGCGGTCGATACAATGAGCAGTTCTTC	CASSFTSGRYNEQFF
TRBJ1-1	.	TRBV28	.	TGTGCCAGCAGTTTAGACCGGGGGGACATGAACACTGAAGCTTTCTTT	CASSLDRGDMNTEAFF
TRBJ1-3	.	TRBV4-3	.	TGCGCCAGCAGCCAATCCCATCTGGGACCGTACGTCCTAAACACCATATATTTT	CASSQSHLGPYVLNTIYF
TRBJ2-1	.	TRBV27	.	TGTGCCAGCAGTTTCCGACCCTTCAGCTCCTACAATGAGCAGTTCTTC	CASSFRPFSSYNEQFF
TRBJ1-5	.	TRBV9	.	TGTGCCAGCAGCGTAGGAGGGTTAGGGAATCAGCCCCAGCATTTT	CASSVGGLGNQPQHF
TRBJ1-2	.	TRBV11-1	.	TGTGCCAGCAGCTTATCAGACAGTTCGAACTATGGCTACACCTTC	CASSLSDSSNYGYTF
TRBJ2-1	.	TRBV11-3	.	TGTGCCAGCAGCTTTTACTCTGGGACCAACAATGAGCAGTTCTTC	CASSFYSGTNNEQFF
TRBJ2-2	.	TRBV7-9	.	TGTGCCAGCAGCTTAGTAAGGTCGGCGGAGAGCACCGGGGAGCTGTTTTTT	CASSLVRSAESTGELFF
TRBJ1-5	few	TRBV30	.	TGTGCCTGGCTGGTAGCCTTAGGACATCTCAATCAGCCCCAGCATTTT	CAWLVALGHLNQPQHF
TRBJ1-1	.	TRBV9	.	TGTGCCAGCAGCGTAGCCGGGGGTTTTGAAGCTTTCTTT	CASSVAGGFEAFF
TRBJ1-5	.	TRBV19	.	TGTGCCAGTAGTATAAACGCGGGCCGGAGCAATCAGCCCCAGCATTTT	CASSINAGRSNQPQHF
TRBJ2-7	.	TRBV6-4	.	TGTGCCAGCAGCAGTGAGGCAGGGAACGAGCAGTACTTC	CASSSEAGNEQYF
TRBJ1-1	.	TRBV27	.	TGTGCCAGCAGTTTATGGGTCAGTAACACTGAAGCTTTCTTT	CASSLWVSNTEAFF
TRBJ1-1	.	TRBV5-1	.	TGCGCCAGCAGCTACCTCCGGGCTCGTCAAGGGAACACTGAAGCTTTCTTT	CASSYLRARQGNTEAFF
TRBJ2-3	.	TRBV7-9	.	TGTGCCAGCAATTACCAGGTACCAGATACGCAGTATTTT	CASNYQVPDTQYF
TRBJ2-1	.	TRBV7-9	.	TGTGCCAGCAGCTCTCAGCGGTTGGAGCAGTTCTTC	CASSSQRLEQFF
TRBJ1-3	.	TRBV7-2	.	TGTGCCAGCAGCTTAGGGAGGAGGGTGGGGGACTCTGGAAACACCATATATTTT	CASSLGRRVGDSGNTIYF
TRBJ1-4	.	TRBV10-3	.	TGTGCCATCAGTGAGGGATGGGGTCCCAGGGAAAAACTGTTTTTT	CAISEGWGPREKLFF
TRBJ2-5	.	TRBV9	TRBD2	TGTGCCAGCAGCGTTAGCGGGATAATGGGGACCCAGTACTTC	CASSVSGIMGTQYF
TRBJ2-1	.	TRBV4-1	TRBD1	TGCGCCAGCAGCCAAGATCGACAGGGTCACTACAATGAGCAGTTCTTC	CASSQDRQGHYNEQFF
TRBJ1-5	.	TRBV7-9	.	TGTGCCAGCAGCTCTTCCTGGGGTCAGCCCCAGCATTTT	CASSSSWGQPQHF
TRBJ2-5	once	TRBV2	TRBD1	TGTGCCAGCAGTGCGGGACAGGGGAAGGAGACCCAGTACTTC	CASSAGQGKETQYF